This T cell receptor (beta chain) derives from a study of control samples from healthy donors and cancer patients. Repertoires were generated with immunoSEQ multiplex PCR, while TCRdb's copy carries only in-frame clones and drops some. Of roughly 120,000 clones listed, 87% were seen once; the top ten hold around 10%. This CDR3 comprises 16 residues. CDR1 is SGHNT and CDR2 is YENEEA in the germline V gene. With 2 bases removed from V and 1 base from J, the gap between germline ends came to 11 bases. The J gene is TRBJ2-2, the V gene TRBV11-3, with no clear D. This clonotype was obtained from a man younger than 40 in good health. The sample was blood. The CDR3 nucleotides are TGTGCCAGCAGCTTACGAGGCGCAGTGAACACCGGGGAGCTGTTTTTT. Translating gives CASSLRGAVNTGELFF.